The 8 T cell receptor beta chains below all came from one sample that was sequenced in a study of healthy donors' naive CD4 and CD8 T cells. TCR libraries were built from approximately 520 ng of total RNA by linear amplification. Each CDR3 protein is one row after TCRdb ran MiXCR on the reads. The sample holds around 200,000 distinct CDR3 sequences, over 60% seen once. Sequencing was done on a sample of naive CD4+ and CD8+ T cells sorted from blood, pooled from several donors. Receptors were obtained from a pool of human donors in good health; the sample pools cells from several healthy donors.

The gene calls are TRBV7-6 and TRBJ2-3; 12 bases match TRBD2. The CDR3 consists of 15 residues. V dropped 3 bases and J dropped 6; count of bases not matched to a gene: 4. CDR1 is SGHVS and CDR2 is FNYEAQ in the germline V gene. The CDR3 DNA reads as TGTGCCAGCAGCTTGACTAGCGGGAGTCAGGATACGCAGTATTTT. This sequence encodes CASSLTSGSQDTQYF.

The gene calls are TRBV29-1 and TRBJ2-7; D tentatively fits TRBD1 or TRBD2 (5 bases each). Germline loops: CDR1 SQVTM, CDR2 ANQGSEA. Trimming took 4 bases from V and 3 from J, leaving 13 bases between them. The CDR3 is 13 amino acids. The CDR3 DNA follows: TGCAGCGTTGGGTCCGGGGCGGTCTACGAGCAGTACTTC. Amino acids: CSVGSGAVYEQYF.

This clonotype was detected a few times. The J gene is TRBJ2-7, the V gene TRBV6-1, with TRBD2 matching 9 bases. The CDR3 spans 17 residues. V was clipped by 4 bases and J by 3 bases; unmatched bases: 13. Germline V gene sequence: CDR1 MNHNS, CDR2 SASEGT. The DNA of the CDR3 is TGTGCCAGCAGTGTTTACTTCGCGGGAGGGTCCAACTACGAGCAGTACTTC. Translated: CASSVYFAGGSNYEQYF.

This sequence joins TRBV28 and TRBJ2-7; D is unresolved. The V end was cut by 5 bases, the J end by 1 base, with 18 bases between. CDR1 and CDR2 (germline): MDHEN, SYDVKM. The CDR3 sequence is 16 residues long. The CDR3 spells CASSLRGDPPSYEQYF. CDR3 nucleotides: TGTGCCAGCAGTCTCCGCGGCGATCCTCCTTCCTACGAGCAGTACTTC.

The chain recombines TRBV19 with TRBJ2-1; no definite D call. Germline CDR1 and CDR2: LNHDA and SQIVND (reference sequence). Trimming took off 6 bases at V and 6 bases at J, with 15 bases between the two ends. The CDR3 loop spans 14 amino acids. The CDR3 sequence is CASRGLRFGNEQFF. The CDR3 DNA is TGTGCCAGTAGGGGCCTACGGTTTGGCAATGAGCAGTTCTTC.

This chain connects TRBV6-5 to TRBJ2-1; TRBD1 matches 8 bases. Germline CDR1 and CDR2: MNHEY and SVGAGI. There are 14 residues in the CDR3. V gave up 9 bases and J gave up 3 bases; unmatched junction bases: 7. CDR3 sequence (DNA): TGTGCCAGTAGCACCGGACAGGGCTACAATGAGCAGTTCTTC. Protein product: CASSTGQGYNEQFF.

V gene TRBV15 combines with J gene TRBJ2-6; no firm D call. V was trimmed by 1 base and J by 4 bases, leaving 11 bases between them. The germline V gene has CDR1 LNHNV and CDR2 YYDKDF (reference sequence). The CDR3 consists of 16 residues. This CDR3 reads CATSRVRVSGANVLTF. The CDR3 nucleotides read TGTGCCACCAGCAGAGTCCGGGTTTCGGGGGCCAACGTCCTGACTTTC. Together with reference TRBV15 and TRBJ2-6, the CDR3 gives the full variable domain: DAMVIQNPRYQVTQFGKPVTLSCSQTLNHNVMYWYQQKSSQAPKLLFHYYDKDFNNEADTPDNFQSRRPNTSFCFLDIRSPGLGDTAMYLCATSRVRVSGANVLTFGAGSRLTVL.

The chain uses TRBV29-1 and TRBJ1-1; D gene unclear. V lost 7 bases and J 4 bases, leaving 13 bases between the germline ends. Germline loops: CDR1 SQVTM, CDR2 ANQGSEA. The CDR3 covers 12 residues. The CDR3 spells CSAKDGGTEAFF. CDR3 nucleotides: TGCAGCGCCAAAGACGGAGGCACTGAAGCTTTCTTT. Full variable domain (rest looked up from reference TRBV29-1 and TRBJ1-1): SAVISQKPSRDICQRGTSLTIQCQVDSQVTMMFWYRQQPGQSLTLIATANQGSEATYESGFVIDKFPISRPNLTFSTLTVSNMSPEDSSIYLCSAKDGGTEAFFGQGTRLTVV.